One sample yielded the 17 T cell receptor beta chains listed below, sequenced in a study of T cells in Graves' hyperthyroidism and ophthalmopathy. The CDR3 regions of TCR beta were amplified from RNA transcripts. An initial round of RT-PCR targeting the TCR CDR3 relied on the HTBI primer set. TCRdb reanalysed the multiplex PCR reads using MiXCR and keeps one entry per CDR3 protein. The data contain approximately 360,000 distinct CDR3 sequences, less than 20% of them seen just once; the ten biggest clones take up 25% to 35%. Specimen: blood. These receptors all stem from a woman in her late teens or twenties with Graves' hyperthyroidism that later progressed to Graves' ophthalmopathy.

The genes are TRBV11-2 and TRBJ2-1; unclear D gene. In germline, CDR1 is SGHAT, CDR2 FQNNGV. V gave up 5 bases and J gave up 0 bases, with 11 bases separating them. The CDR3 totals 15 residues. CDR3 DNA sequence: TGTGCCAGCAGCACCCGACCGATCTCCTACAATGAGCAGTTCTTC. It translates to CASSTRPISYNEQFF. Drawing the rest from reference TRBV11-2 and TRBJ2-1, the complete variable domain is EAGVAQSPRYKIIEKRQSVAFWCNPISGHATLYWYQQILGQGPKLLIQFQNNGVVDDSQLPKDRFSAERLKGVDSTLKIQPAKLEDSAVYLCASSTRPISYNEQFFGPGTRLTVL.

CDR3: CASGGAGAHNEQFF. CDR3 DNA: TGTGCCAGCGGCGGAGCGGGGGCTCACAATGAGCAGTTCTTC. This chain links TRBV6-1 with TRBJ2-1; 8 bases align to TRBD2. This CDR3 comprises 14 residues. V shed 8 bases, J shed 5 bases, and the junction held 8 bases outside the gene matches. Germline V gene lookup returns CDR1 MNHNS and CDR2 SASEGT.

This clonotype was seen ten or more times. The chain carries TRBV29-1 and TRBJ2-7; the match to TRBD2 covers 10 bases. Germline V lookup: CDR1 SQVTM, CDR2 ANQGSEA. The CDR3 extends over 13 amino acids. V lost 6 bases to trimming and J lost 6 bases; unmatched junction nucleotides: 8. CDR3 sequence: CSVGPSGSAEQYF. CDR3 in DNA: TGCAGCGTGGGCCCTAGCGGGAGCGCCGAGCAGTACTTC.

This clonotype has a count of ten or more. This sequence joins TRBV27 and TRBJ2-3; 10 bases map to TRBD2. This CDR3 spans 16 amino acids. With 5 bases clipped from V and 1 base from J, the junction kept 6 bases outside the gene matches. Germline CDR1 reads MNHEY; CDR2 reads SMNVEV (reference sequence). Here the CDR3 DNA reads TGTGCCAGCAGTCCCCGGACTAGCGGACGCACAGATACGCAGTATTTT. Amino acid sequence: CASSPRTSGRTDTQYF.

With regard to this clonotype: This may stem from a read error, because a much larger clone lies one nucleotide away. The chain couples TRBV20-1 to TRBJ1-5; perhaps TRBD1 as D (6 bases). In germline, CDR1 is DFQATT, CDR2 SNEGSKA (reference sequence). The CDR3 is 13 residues long. The V gene lost 7 bases and the J gene lost 1 base, with 11 bases spanning the gap. The CDR3 DNA follows: TGCAGTGTGGTACAGGGAAGCAATCAGCCCCAGCATTTT. Residues: CSVVQGSNQPQHF.

This clonotype was picked up many times. The gene calls are TRBV12-3 or TRBV12-4 and TRBJ2-6; no clear D. The length of the CDR3 is 14 residues. The ends were cut back, 6 bases at V and 4 bases at J, with 10 bases in the middle. CDR3 in DNA: TGTGCCAGCAGGAAGGATTCAGGGGCCAACGTCCTGACTTTC. It translates to CASRKDSGANVLTF.

In its sample, this clonotype was seen a few times. This rearrangement joins TRBV6-2 or TRBV6-3 to TRBJ1-4; possible D gene TRBD1, 5 bases. Trimming cost V 2 bases and J 8 bases, with 18 bases left between them. From germline, CDR1 is MNHEY and CDR2 SVGEGT. This CDR3 comprises 16 residues. CDR3 in amino acids: CASSYEAGTYNEKLFF. DNA for the CDR3: TGTGCCAGCAGTTACGAGGCAGGGACTTACAACGAAAAACTGTTTTTT.

The sample holds many counts of this clonotype. The chain carries TRBV27 and TRBJ2-1; 12 bases align to TRBD1. J lost 7 bases, V lost 4 bases, and 20 bases had no gene match. Per the germline V gene, CDR1 is MNHEY and CDR2 is SMNVEV (reference sequence). The CDR3 has 20 amino acids. CDR3 nucleotides: TGTGCCAGCAGTTCGAAAGGGGGACAGGGGGCGGTCGGGAGATGGAATGAGCAGTTCTTC. It is translated as CASSSKGGQGAVGRWNEQFF.

The sample holds many counts of this clonotype. The chain employs TRBV28 and TRBJ2-3; D might be TRBD2 (5 bases). The germline CDR1 and CDR2 sequences are MDHEN and SYDVKM. There are 15 residues in the CDR3. Trimming stripped 9 bases from V and 1 base from J, with 17 bases between. The CDR3 bases are TGTGCCAGTCTTAGTGGGAGCTCGGGCACAGATACGCAGTATTTT. The encoded protein is CASLSGSSGTDTQYF.

This clonotype was seen a few times. This chain joins TRBV5-1 and TRBJ2-5; D is unclear. In germline, CDR1 is SGHRS, CDR2 YFSETQ. V was shortened by 6 bases and J by 5 bases, with 17 bases between the two germline ends. This CDR3 is 14 amino acids long. CDR3 bases: TGCGCCAGCAATGGTGGTCTTGCACTTGAGACCCAGTACTTC. Translation: CASNGGLALETQYF.

This clonotype was found a few times. V usage is TRBV27 and J usage is TRBJ2-7; D is ambiguous. Germline-derived CDR1 and CDR2 are MNHEY and SMNVEV (reference sequence). The V gene lost 2 bases and the J gene lost 2 bases, with 7 bases spanning the gap. The CDR3 is 13 amino acids. The CDR3 spells CASSLRQTYEQYF. The CDR3 DNA follows: TGTGCCAGCAGTTTAAGGCAGACCTACGAGCAGTACTTC.

About this clonotype itself: Being one base from a much bigger clone, this may be a read error. J is TRBJ1-5 and V is TRBV7-2; the match to TRBD1 covers 7 bases. The CDR3 is made up of 16 amino acids. V was pared by 8 bases and J by 2 bases, with 12 bases of the junction left unmatched. Germline CDR1 is SGHTA and CDR2 is FQGNSA. This CDR3 reads CASASMDRNGNQPQHF. The CDR3 DNA sequence: TGTGCCAGCGCCTCAATGGACAGGAATGGCAATCAGCCCCAGCATTTT. The variable domain in full, completed from reference TRBV7-2 and TRBJ1-5, reads GAGVSQSPSNKVTEKGKDVELRCDPISGHTALYWYRQSLGQGLEFLIYFQGNSAPDKSGLPSDRFSAERTGGSVSTLTIQRTQQEDSAVYLCASASMDRNGNQPQHFGDGTRLSIL.

Many counts were recorded for this clonotype. V usage is TRBV20-1 and J usage is TRBJ2-2, with TRBD2 matching over 10 bases. The CDR3 sequence is 17 residues long. V trimming: 0 bases; J trimming: 5 bases; junction bases outside the gene matches: 9. Germline V gene data show CDR1 as DFQATT and CDR2 as SNEGSKA (reference sequence). The CDR3 sequence: CSARDQYLAGVTGELFF. CDR3 coding DNA: TGCAGTGCTAGAGATCAGTATCTAGCGGGAGTAACCGGGGAGCTGTTTTTT.

The chain links TRBV28 to TRBJ2-3; D may be TRBD1 (6 bases). Germline V CDR1 and CDR2: MDHEN, SYDVKM. Trimming stripped 6 bases from V and 4 bases from J, with 11 bases between. The CDR3 is made up of 13 amino acids. The CDR3 DNA sequence: TGTGCCAGCAGGCACAGGGTATCAGATACGCAGTATTTT. It yields the protein CASRHRVSDTQYF.

The chain has TRBV12-3 or TRBV12-4 and TRBJ1-3; D unclear. The CDR3 has 17 residues. The V gene lost 1 base and the J gene lost 2 bases, with 15 bases spanning the gap. This CDR3 is CASSLVLSRTPGNTIYF. The DNA for the CDR3 is TGTGCCAGCAGTTTAGTTTTGAGCCGGACCCCTGGAAACACCATATATTTT.

This clonotype was found many times. The genes are TRBV29-1 and TRBJ1-4; D gene uncertain. Trimming cost V 0 bases and J 0 bases, with 8 bases left between them. Germline loops: CDR1 SQVTM, CDR2 ANQGSEA. This CDR3 contains 15 residues. The CDR3: CSVEDEGSTNEKLFF. CDR3 coding DNA: TGCAGCGTTGAAGATGAGGGTTCAACTAATGAAAAACTGTTTTTT.

This clonotype has a count of ten or more. This chain joins TRBV10-3 and TRBJ2-7; no clear D. The V end was cut by 6 bases, the J end by 2 bases, with 17 bases between. The CDR3 is 15 amino acids. Germline V gives CDR1 ENHRY, CDR2 SYGVKD. The DNA of the CDR3 is TGTGCCATCAGCTCCCGAAGTCCGCCTACCTACGAGCAGTACTTC. This codes for CAISSRSPPTYEQYF.